The T cell receptor beta chain described here comes from a study of cytomegalovirus exposure and HLA in healthy donors. The donors were part of the roughly 130-subject validation cohort, which stood apart from the roughly 680-subject first cohort. This table comes from immunoSEQ multiplex PCR, and its TCRdb copy is limited to in-frame clones, with some not included. The repertoire includes some 130,000 clones, around 80% of them detected once, and roughly 30% sits in the top ten. CDR1 MNHEY and CDR2 SVGAGI come from the germline V gene. The CDR3 contains 14 residues. Deletions cut 6 bases from V and 2 bases from J, with 11 bases between.

What was sequenced was PBMCs. The V and J genes are TRBV6-5 and TRBJ2-1, with a weak D call TRBD2 (5 bases). This sequence originates from a young man in good health and CMV-seropositive. The CDR3 DNA sequence: TGTGCCAGCAGGGAGGACTCCGCCTACAATGAGCAGTTCTTC. Translating it yields CASREDSAYNEQFF.